This T cell receptor beta chain appears in the sequencing data of a study of T cell responses to AZD1222 COVID-19 vaccine. Study context: Recipients boosted at about 4 weeks or about 12 weeks are pooled.

Libraries were prepared by immunoSEQ multiplex PCR; TCRdb keeps only in-frame clonotypes and omits some of them. The table lists 170,000 or so clones, approximately 90% of them singletons. Trimming cost V 4 bases and J 8 bases, with 11 bases left between them. This CDR3 is built from 12 residues. Looked up from germline, CDR1 is MNHEY and CDR2 is SMNVEV (reference sequence). This sequence was found in an adult in good health. This chain connects TRBV27 to TRBJ1-2, with D possibly TRBD1 on 6 matching bases. Specimen: peripheral blood, collected on day 0 of AZD1222 vaccination. The CDR3 loop reads CASSSGGRGYTF. DNA for the CDR3: TGTGCCAGCAGTTCTGGGGGCCGGGGCTACACCTTC.